This T cell receptor beta chain was profiled in a study of shared clonotypes between healthy human individuals. Study information: A donor's plate count was three for CD4 naive and three for CD4 memory; CD8 naive had two and CD8 memory one. Notes on the study in general: The sole specimen, blood, was sampled, and tissue repertoires likely differ. All-four-donor shared clonotypes had higher generation probabilities than non-shared clonotypes did.

On this clone itself: The target antigen is unknown.

The study drew its donors from healthy HIV-negative adults without recent acute infections or vaccinations. TCRdb's copy holds only in-frame clones and misses some; the assay was immunoSEQ multiplex PCR. The data contain approximately 2.5 million clones, more than 90% of them singletons. Germline CDR1 reads LNHDA; CDR2 reads SQIVND (reference sequence). The CDR3 sequence is 14 residues long. Trimming took 4 bases from V and 2 from J; bases not matched to a gene: 2. Sequencing was performed on naive CD4+ T cells sorted from blood. The subset denotes: CD45RA+ positively selected. The chain uses TRBV19 and TRBJ2-5; 9 bases align to TRBD1. This clonotype was sampled from a man younger than 35 in good health. The CDR3 coding sequence is TGTGCCAGTAGTAAGACAGGGGGACAAGAGACCCAGTACTTC. The encoded protein is CASSKTGGQETQYF.